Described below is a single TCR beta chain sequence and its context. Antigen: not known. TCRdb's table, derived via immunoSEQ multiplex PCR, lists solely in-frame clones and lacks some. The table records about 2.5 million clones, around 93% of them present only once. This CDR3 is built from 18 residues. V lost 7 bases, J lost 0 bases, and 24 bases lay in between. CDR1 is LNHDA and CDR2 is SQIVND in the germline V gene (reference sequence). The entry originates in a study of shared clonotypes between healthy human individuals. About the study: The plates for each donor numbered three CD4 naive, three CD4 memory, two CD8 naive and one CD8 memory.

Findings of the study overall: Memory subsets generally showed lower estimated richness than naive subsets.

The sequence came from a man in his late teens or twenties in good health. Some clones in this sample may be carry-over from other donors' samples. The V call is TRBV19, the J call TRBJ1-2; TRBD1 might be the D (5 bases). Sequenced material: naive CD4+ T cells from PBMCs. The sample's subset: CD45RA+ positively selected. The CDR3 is CASTPVPGRDLSNYGYTF. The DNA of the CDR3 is TGTGCCAGTACCCCCGTCCCGGGGAGGGACTTATCTAACTATGGCTACACCTTC.